This T cell receptor beta chain was sequenced in a study of blood T cells in healthy people across ages. The wider study: Researchers report that template switching captured about one barcoded beta molecule per two T cells. Study-wide points: The study found more naive CD4+ cells and higher diversity in long-lived than aged donors.

Remarks on this clonotype: Its target is unknown.

The use of a sample-barcoded 5' primer and a J-beta primer mix characterized a second PCR of roughly 7 to 12 cycles. The yield of each sample was at least 2.5 million CDR3-containing paired-end reads. One entry per CDR3 protein, called by TCRdb with MiXCR from the 5' RACE reads. The sample yields approximately 790,000 distinct CDR3 sequences, approximately 67% seen once. Material for sequencing was blood. The receptor comes from a man younger than 40 in good health.

The CDR3 DNA reads as TGCAGTGCTTCTAGCGGACTACACAATGAGCAGTTCTTC. Amino acids: CSASSGLHNEQFF. The V gene is TRBV20-1, the J gene TRBJ2-1; 7 bases align to TRBD2. The J segment lost 5 bases and the V segment lost 5 bases, leaving 6 bases of the junction unmatched. The germline CDR1 and CDR2 sequences are DFQATT and SNEGSKA (reference sequence). The CDR3 length is 13 residues.